Each of the 7 T cell receptor beta chains below was sequenced from the same sample in a study of T cells after posttransplantation cyclophosphamide. Treatment was busulfan-fludarabine conditioning, a marrow graft, and cyclophosphamide on days +3 and +4. Measured with immunoSEQ multiplex PCR; TCRdb has only the in-frame clones, and not every one. The sample contains fewer than 13,000 clones, none of them singletons. Sequenced here: PBMCs, sampled after allogeneic stem cell transplant with posttransplant cyclophosphamide. Source of these receptors: a female patient between 35 and 55 years old who received an allogeneic stem cell transplant from a related donor, was CMV-positive, and had no GVHD. Some T cells may be the graft donor's.

This clone was observed many times. The chain joins TRBV7-9 to TRBJ2-5; TRBD2 matches 7 bases. Germline lookup yields CDR1 SEHNR and CDR2 FQNEAQ (reference sequence). Trimming took 4 bases from V and 1 from J; bases not matched to a gene: 9. The CDR3 loop spans 16 amino acids. The CDR3, as DNA: TGTGCCAGCAGCTCGATGTATTTAGCGGGCCAAGAGACCCAGTACTTC. It translates to CASSSMYLAGQETQYF.

This clone came up many times. The same CDR3 arises from other DNA sequences in this sample as well. V is TRBV7-8 and J is TRBJ1-1; the D gene is possibly TRBD1 (5 bases). The CDR3 is 14 residues long. Deletions cut 2 bases from V and 1 base from J, with 8 bases between. The germline V gene encodes CDR1 SGHVS and CDR2 FQNEAQ. The CDR3 DNA follows: TGTGCCAGCAGCTTAAGACAGAGGAACACTGAAGCTTTCTTT. Protein: CASSLRQRNTEAFF. Full variable domain (rest looked up from reference TRBV7-8 and TRBJ1-1): GAGVSQSPRYKVAKRGQDVALRCDPISGHVSLFWYQQALGQGPEFLTYFQNEAQLDKSGLPSDRFFAERPEGSVSTLKIQRTQQEDSAVYLCASSLRQRNTEAFFGQGTRLTVV.

This clone was picked up many times. The V gene is TRBV7-9, the J gene TRBJ2-1; no clear D. V gave up 4 bases and J gave up 7 bases, with 11 bases separating them. Germline lookup yields CDR1 SEHNR and CDR2 FQNEAQ (reference sequence). The CDR3 length is 13 residues. The CDR3 region has the DNA TGTGCCAGCAGCTCCTTAAGACTTAATGAGCAGTTCTTC. Translated: CASSSLRLNEQFF. Supplemented by reference TRBV7-9 and TRBJ2-1, the full variable domain reads DTGVSQNPRHKITKRGQNVTFRCDPISEHNRLYWYRQTLGQGPEFLTYFQNEAQLEKSRLLSDRFSAERPKGSFSTLEIQRTEQGDSAMYLCASSSLRLNEQFFGPGTRLTVL.

In this sample, this clone turned up many times. This sequence joins TRBV9 and TRBJ2-1; 8 bases fit TRBD2. The CDR3 loop spans 14 amino acids. V lost 3 bases and J lost 6; bases outside the gene matches: 5. CDR1 is SGDLS, CDR2 YYNGEE, per germline. CDR3 in DNA: TGTGCCAGCAGCGCCGGGACTAGGGGCAATGAGCAGTTCTTC. Translated: CASSAGTRGNEQFF.

This clone was picked up many times. The chain joins TRBV4-1 to TRBJ2-1; 7 positions agree with TRBD1. Per the germline V gene, CDR1 is MGHRA and CDR2 is YSYEKL. With V trimmed by 3 bases and J by 6 bases, 11 bases remained unmatched. The CDR3 contains 16 residues. The chain's CDR3 is CASSHKKGPGGNEQFF. CDR3 sequence (DNA): TGCGCCAGCAGCCATAAGAAGGGCCCAGGGGGCAATGAGCAGTTCTTC.

This clone is classed as medium-sized. Here the CDR3 reads CASSFEAYDNEQYF. DNA of the CDR3: TGTGCCAGCAGCTTCGAAGCTTATGATAACGAGCAGTACTTC. The chain employs TRBV7-8 and TRBJ2-7; D remains ambiguous. V was cut by 3 bases and J by 5 bases, with 14 bases left in between. Germline lookup yields CDR1 SGHVS and CDR2 FQNEAQ. CDR3 length: 14 residues.

This clone was seen ten or more times. The junction shows a germline mismatch at one end, possibly a read error. The J gene is TRBJ2-2, the V gene TRBV7-3; TRBD2 matches at 10 bases. This CDR3 has 15 residues. The germline V gene has CDR1 SGHTA and CDR2 FQGTGA. The CDR3 DNA reads as TGTACCAGCAGCACAAGCGGGGGGGGCACCGGGGAGCTGTTTTTT. This codes for CTSSTSGGGTGELFF.